The 22 T cell receptor beta chains below come from one sample, sequenced in a study of post-analysis software for immune sequencing data. TCR beta cDNA libraries had unique molecular identifiers. TCRdb processed the PCR reads anew with MiXCR; each CDR3 protein has one entry. The top ten clones hold just under 5% of a sample with 650,000 to 850,000 distinct CDR3 sequences, about 43% of them seen once. Study conclusions and caveats: Controls showed lower frequencies than patients for roughly 5 TRBV segments, and TRBV5-6, TRBV5-1 and TRBV20-1 were among these.

The antigens these receptors bind are not known. The sample consisted of blood. These receptors were collected from a girl aged 10-17 years with multiple sclerosis.

The V and J genes are TRBV6-5 and TRBJ2-1, with TRBD2 matching 9 bases. CDR3 length equals 15 residues. Trimming at V came to 4 bases and at J to 5 bases, leaving 6 bases not matched to a gene. Germline CDR1 is MNHEY and CDR2 is SVGAGI. CDR3 nucleotide sequence: TGTGCCAGCAGTTTCGCTAGCGGGATAAACAATGAGCAGTTCTTC. This translates into CASSFASGINNEQFF.

This clonotype was seen a handful of times. V usage is TRBV5-1 and J usage is TRBJ2-5, with 11 positions matching TRBD1. The J segment lost 0 bases and the V segment lost 2 bases, leaving 3 bases of the junction unmatched. Germline V gives CDR1 SGHRS, CDR2 YFSETQ. CDR3 length equals 16 residues. The CDR3: CASSLGQGADQETQYF. As DNA, the CDR3 is TGCGCCAGCAGCTTAGGACAGGGGGCCGACCAAGAGACCCAGTACTTC. The whole variable domain, remainder taken from reference TRBV5-1 and TRBJ2-5, is KAGVTQTPRYLIKTRGQQVTLSCSPISGHRSVSWYQQTPGQGLQFLFEYFSETQRNKGNFPGRFSGRQFSNSRSEMNVSTLELGDSALYLCASSLGQGADQETQYFGPGTRLLVL.

This clonotype has only a few counts. The V call is TRBV7-9, the J call TRBJ2-1; D might be TRBD2 (5 bases). The germline V gene encodes CDR1 SEHNR and CDR2 FQNEAQ (reference sequence). CDR3 length equals 13 residues. V was cut by 0 bases and J by 10 bases, with 10 bases left in between. The CDR3 sequence is CASSLASQREQFF. In DNA form, the CDR3 reads TGTGCCAGCAGCTTAGCGAGCCAGCGGGAGCAGTTCTTC. Full variable domain (rest looked up from reference TRBV7-9 and TRBJ2-1): DTGVSQNPRHKITKRGQNVTFRCDPISEHNRLYWYRQTLGQGPEFLTYFQNEAQLEKSRLLSDRFSAERPKGSFSTLEIQRTEQGDSAMYLCASSLASQREQFFGPGTRLTVL.

This clonotype appeared a single time. V gene TRBV7-9 combines with J gene TRBJ1-4; no clear D. Germline V gene data show CDR1 as SEHNR and CDR2 as FQNEAQ (reference sequence). This CDR3 is built from 14 residues. With 3 bases removed from V and 2 bases from J, the gap between germline ends came to 7 bases. CDR3 protein: CASSFWETNEKLFF. The CDR3 bases are TGTGCCAGCAGCTTCTGGGAGACTAATGAAAAACTGTTTTTT. The complete variable domain, with remaining parts taken from reference TRBV7-9 and TRBJ1-4, reads DTGVSQNPRHKITKRGQNVTFRCDPISEHNRLYWYRQTLGQGPEFLTYFQNEAQLEKSRLLSDRFSAERPKGSFSTLEIQRTEQGDSAMYLCASSFWETNEKLFFGSGTQLSVL.

V and J are TRBV20-1 and TRBJ2-3; tentatively, D is TRBD2 (6 bases). Trimming pared 5 bases from V and 3 bases from J, leaving 18 bases between. In germline, CDR1 is DFQATT, CDR2 SNEGSKA (reference sequence). The length of the CDR3 is 15 residues. DNA for the CDR3: TGCAGTGCTCCAGAACTAGCCCCGGGGACAGATACGCAGTATTTT. Residues: CSAPELAPGTDTQYF.

This clonotype has just one count. CDR3 coding DNA: TGCAGTGCTAGAGACGCCAGGCTAGCGGGAGGCTCCTACAATGAGCAGTTCTTC. It is translated as CSARDARLAGGSYNEQFF. The gene calls are TRBV20-1 and TRBJ2-1; 11 nucleotides align to TRBD2. With V trimmed by 0 bases and J by 0 bases, 7 bases remained unmatched. Germline V CDR1 and CDR2: DFQATT, SNEGSKA (reference sequence). This CDR3 has 18 residues.

CDR3 in amino acids: CASSESGTSAGAYEQYF. CDR3 in DNA: TGTGCCAGCAGTGAATCAGGGACTAGCGCGGGGGCCTACGAGCAGTACTTC. This chain uses TRBV25-1 with TRBJ2-7; the match to TRBD2 covers 10 bases. The trim removed 1 base at V and 2 bases at J, leaving 8 bases unmatched. There are 17 residues in the CDR3. Germline V lookup: CDR1 MGHDK, CDR2 SYGVNS.

This clonotype has more than one count but fewer than ten. The chain carries TRBV28 and TRBJ2-5; D gene uncertain. CDR3 size: 13 residues. Trimming left V 3 bases short and J 5 bases short, with 10 bases between. Germline loops: CDR1 MDHEN, CDR2 SYDVKM. The CDR3 nucleotides are TGTGCCAGCAGTTTCACGTCGGTGGAGACCCAGTACTTC. Amino acids: CASSFTSVETQYF.

This sequence joins TRBV6-5 and TRBJ2-7; 9 bases line up with TRBD2. Germline trimming cut 3 bases from V and 2 bases from J; bases unmatched to any gene: 8. CDR3 length: 16 residues. Germline loops: CDR1 MNHEY, CDR2 SVGAGI. In DNA, the CDR3 is TGTGCCAGCAGTTATTCCCTAGCGGGAATACCCTACGAGCAGTACTTC. This sequence encodes CASSYSLAGIPYEQYF.

V usage is TRBV14 and J usage is TRBJ2-1; 9 bases fit TRBD1. This CDR3 is built from 17 residues. Germline loops: CDR1 SGHDN, CDR2 FVKESK. The J segment lost 4 bases and the V segment lost 0 bases, leaving 7 bases of the junction unmatched. The DNA for the CDR3 is TGTGCCAGCAGCCAAGATCCCCGGACAGGGGTATACAATGAGCAGTTCTTC. Translating it yields CASSQDPRTGVYNEQFF.

As concerns this clonotype: A single base separates this from a much larger clone, so it may be a read error. The V call is TRBV5-6, the J call TRBJ1-1, with D possibly being TRBD1 (5 bases). From germline, CDR1 is SGHDT and CDR2 YYEEEE. This CDR3 has 14 residues. CDR3: CAGSPGGIFTEAFF. In DNA form, the CDR3 reads TGTGCCGGCAGCCCGGGGGGGATTTTCACTGAAGCTTTCTTT.

The J gene is TRBJ2-5, the V gene TRBV20-1; D perhaps matches TRBD2 (6 bases). Germline V CDR1 and CDR2: DFQATT, SNEGSKA (reference sequence). This CDR3 comprises 14 residues. V was trimmed by 8 bases and J by 5 bases, leaving 21 bases between them. CDR3: CSTSGGAMGETQYF. The CDR3 region has the DNA TGCAGTACCTCAGGAGGGGCCATGGGGGAGACCCAGTACTTC.

This clonotype was observed a handful of times. The rearrangement links TRBV27 to TRBJ2-1, with 8 positions matching TRBD2. The CDR3 has 16 amino acids. With 3 bases clipped from V and 3 bases from J, the junction kept 7 bases outside the gene matches. Germline assignment: CDR1 MNHEY and CDR2 SMNVEV (reference sequence). DNA for the CDR3: TGTGCCAGCAGTTTGGCTCTTAGCGGGAACTACAATGAGCAGTTCTTC. Protein product: CASSLALSGNYNEQFF.

This chain links TRBV27 with TRBJ1-1, with D unclear. CDR3 length: 15 residues. The germline V and J ends were trimmed by 6 bases and 5 bases, with 19 bases remaining between them. Germline CDR1 is MNHEY and CDR2 is SMNVEV (reference sequence). This CDR3 reads CASRNLGTDTTEAFF. Written as DNA, the CDR3 is TGTGCCAGCAGGAACCTTGGTACCGACACAACTGAAGCTTTCTTT.

The V gene is TRBV6-5, the J gene TRBJ2-5; tentative D call: TRBD1 (6 bases). The J call may be in error: the DNA end matches TRBJ2-7 better. Germline CDR1 and CDR2: MNHEY and SVGAGI. The CDR3 totals 14 residues. CDR3 residues: CASTYSGASYEQYF. Written as DNA, the CDR3 is TGTGCCAGCACCTACTCAGGGGCCTCATACGAGCAGTACTTC.

The chain employs TRBV29-1 and TRBJ2-1; 7 nucleotides align to TRBD2. Per germline, CDR1 SQVTM and CDR2 ANQGSEA. The CDR3 runs 15 residues. J was trimmed by 8 bases and V by 0 bases; bases with no gene match: 10. CDR3 bases: TGCAGCGTTGAAGATCAAGGACTAGTGTTCTATGAGCAGTTCTTC. Its translation is CSVEDQGLVFYEQFF.

The genes are TRBV28 and TRBJ2-4; 12 bases map to TRBD2. The J call may be mistaken, given a closer DNA end match to TRBJ2-7. Germline V lookup: CDR1 MDHEN, CDR2 SYDVKM. The CDR3 loop spans 19 amino acids. The CDR3 region is CASSLGTSGWSRLGYEQYF. CDR3 in DNA: TGTGCCAGCAGCCTTGGGACTAGCGGGTGGAGTCGGCTCGGGTACGAGCAGTACTTC.

The chain recombines TRBV9 with TRBJ2-7; a weak D match, TRBD1 (5 bases). The J call may not be correct, given that the DNA end is closer to TRBJ2-5. The CDR3 length is 14 residues. Looked up from germline, CDR1 is SGDLS and CDR2 is YYNGEE. The CDR3 sequence: CASSGTISGETQYF. As DNA, the CDR3 is TGTGCCAGCAGCGGGACAATTTCAGGCGAGACCCAGTACTTC.

Only a few counts were recorded for this clonotype. J is TRBJ2-5 and V is TRBV20-1, with 9 bases that match TRBD2. The CDR3 spans 16 residues. Germline assignment: CDR1 DFQATT and CDR2 SNEGSKA (reference sequence). V lost 3 bases and J lost 11; bases outside the gene matches: 19. DNA of the CDR3: TGCAGTGCTAGGACTAGCGGTCCCAATTTATACAATGAGCAGTACTTC. Residues: CSARTSGPNLYNEQYF.

This clonotype was observed a handful of times. V gene TRBV29-1 combines with J gene TRBJ2-3; the match to TRBD2 covers 11 bases. This CDR3 is 15 amino acids long. V lost 4 bases, J lost 12 bases, and 15 bases stayed unmatched. Germline V CDR1 and CDR2: SQVTM, ANQGSEA. The CDR3 protein is CSVVDLAGGPGDQYF. The CDR3 nucleotides read TGCAGCGTTGTGGACCTAGCGGGAGGCCCAGGGGATCAGTATTTT.

V gene TRBV10-3 combines with J gene TRBJ2-1; D possibly corresponds to TRBD2 (5 bases). Deletions cut 6 bases from V and 0 bases from J, with 12 bases between. The CDR3 has 15 residues. Germline assignment: CDR1 ENHRY and CDR2 SYGVKD. CDR3 loop: CAISPDGDSYNEQFF. CDR3 coding DNA: TGTGCCATCAGCCCTGACGGGGACTCCTACAATGAGCAGTTCTTC.

This clonotype has only a few counts. The chain uses TRBV5-1 and TRBJ2-7, with D uncertain. The germline CDR1 and CDR2 sequences are SGHRS and YFSETQ. The CDR3 runs 12 residues. V was pared by 6 bases and J by 3 bases, with 10 bases between. CDR3 sequence (DNA): TGCGCCAGCACATCCCCGAACTACGAGCAGTACTTC. It is translated as CASTSPNYEQYF.